These 6 T cell receptor beta chains were all obtained from the same sample, sequenced in a study of cytomegalovirus exposure and HLA in healthy donors. Vbeta (60) and Jbeta (13) primers were used in the PCR. This table comes from immunoSEQ multiplex PCR, and its TCRdb copy is limited to in-frame clones, with some not included. The table has roughly 120,000 clones, around 78% seen once. Sample: PBMCs. The receptors originated from a woman between 25 and 40 years old in good health and CMV-seronegative.

The rearrangement joins TRBV2 to TRBJ2-2; possible D gene TRBD2, 5 bases. Trimming stripped 8 bases from V and 4 bases from J, with 14 bases between. The germline CDR1 and CDR2 sequences are SNHLY and FYNNEI. The CDR3 runs 14 residues. The CDR3 DNA sequence: TGTGCCAGCCAAGCGGAGCACCTCACCGGGGAGCTGTTTTTT. It yields the protein CASQAEHLTGELFF. Using reference TRBV2 and TRBJ2-2 for the parts outside the CDR3, the full variable domain is EPEVTQTPSHQVTQMGQEVILRCVPISNHLYFYWYRQILGQKVEFLVSFYNNEISEKSEIFDDQFSVERPDGSNFTLKIRSTKLEDSAMYFCASQAEHLTGELFFGEGSRLTVL.

The chain carries TRBV9 and TRBJ2-7; D is undetermined. Germline lookup yields CDR1 SGDLS and CDR2 YYNGEE. Trimming cost V 0 bases and J 2 bases, with 12 bases left between them. This CDR3 has 15 amino acids. The CDR3 here is CASSVGGDGTYEQYF. DNA for the CDR3: TGTGCCAGCAGCGTAGGAGGAGACGGAACCTACGAGCAGTACTTC.

The rearrangement joins TRBV30 to TRBJ1-6; D unresolved. CDR1 is GTSNPN and CDR2 is SVGIG in the germline V gene (reference sequence). The length of the CDR3 is 13 residues. V lost 4 bases and J 9 bases, leaving 13 bases between the germline ends. The CDR3 region has the DNA TGTGCCTGGAAAGGTGGCGGTTCTTCACCCCTCCACTTT. Translating gives CAWKGGGSSPLHF.

The chain employs TRBV7-9 and TRBJ2-3; TRBD1 matches 10 bases. Germline trimming cut 7 bases from V and 0 bases from J; bases unmatched to any gene: 10. The CDR3 extends over 17 amino acids. Germline values: CDR1 SEHNR, CDR2 FQNEAQ (reference sequence). This chain's CDR3 is CASTSPGTGASTDTQYF. The CDR3 nucleotides are TGTGCCAGCACCTCCCCCGGGACAGGGGCGAGCACAGATACGCAGTATTTT.

This clone was observed once. The genes are TRBV19 and TRBJ1-1; D not certain. V lost 8 bases to trimming and J lost 0 bases, with 10 bases between them. This CDR3 contains 13 residues. Germline CDR1 and CDR2: LNHDA and SQIVND (reference sequence). CDR3 coding DNA: TGTGCCAGTCAGGTAACCGTGAACACTGAAGCTTTCTTT. The encoded protein is CASQVTVNTEAFF.

The sample holds one count of this clone. This chain connects TRBV15 to TRBJ2-5; D ambiguous. The V end lost 1 base, the J end lost 7 bases, and 13 bases lay between the germline ends. Germline loops: CDR1 LNHNV, CDR2 YYDKDF (reference sequence). The length of the CDR3 is 14 residues. CDR3 sequence (DNA): TGTGCCACCAGCAGAGTTCGCTCGGTTGGGACCCAGTACTTC. This encodes CATSRVRSVGTQYF. The entire variable domain, with the rest obtained from reference TRBV15 and TRBJ2-5, is as follows: DAMVIQNPRYQVTQFGKPVTLSCSQTLNHNVMYWYQQKSSQAPKLLFHYYDKDFNNEADTPDNFQSRRPNTSFCFLDIRSPGLGDTAMYLCATSRVRSVGTQYFGPGTRLLVL.